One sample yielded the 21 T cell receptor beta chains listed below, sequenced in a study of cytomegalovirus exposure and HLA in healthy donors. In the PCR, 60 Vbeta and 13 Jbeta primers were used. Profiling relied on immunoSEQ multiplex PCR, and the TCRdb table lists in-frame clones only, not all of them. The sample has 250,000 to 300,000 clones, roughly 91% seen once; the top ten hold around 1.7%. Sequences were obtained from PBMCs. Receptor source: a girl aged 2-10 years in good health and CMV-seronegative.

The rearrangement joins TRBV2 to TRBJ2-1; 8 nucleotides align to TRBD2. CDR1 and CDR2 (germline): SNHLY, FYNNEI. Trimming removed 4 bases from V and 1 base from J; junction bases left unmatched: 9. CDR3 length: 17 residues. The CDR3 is CASSAGVAGGSYNEQFF. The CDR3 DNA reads TGTGCCAGCAGTGCCGGGGTTGCGGGGGGTTCCTACAATGAGCAGTTCTTC.

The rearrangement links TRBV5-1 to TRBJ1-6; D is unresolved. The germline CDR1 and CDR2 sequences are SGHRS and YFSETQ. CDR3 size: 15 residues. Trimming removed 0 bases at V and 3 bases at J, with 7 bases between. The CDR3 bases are TGCGCCAGCAGCTTGGGGGCAGACTATAATTCACCCCTCCACTTT. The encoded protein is CASSLGADYNSPLHF.

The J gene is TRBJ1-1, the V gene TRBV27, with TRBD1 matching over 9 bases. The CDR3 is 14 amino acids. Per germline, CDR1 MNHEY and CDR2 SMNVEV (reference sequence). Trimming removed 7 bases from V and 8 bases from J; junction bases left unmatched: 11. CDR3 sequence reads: CASNRRTGDREAFF. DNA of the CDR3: TGTGCCAGCAACCGACGGACAGGGGACCGAGAAGCTTTCTTT.

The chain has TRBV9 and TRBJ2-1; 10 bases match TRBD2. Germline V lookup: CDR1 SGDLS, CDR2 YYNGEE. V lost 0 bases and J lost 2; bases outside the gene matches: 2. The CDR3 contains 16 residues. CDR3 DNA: TGTGCCAGCAGCGTAGGACTAGCGGGTGCCTACAATGAGCAGTTCTTC. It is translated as CASSVGLAGAYNEQFF.

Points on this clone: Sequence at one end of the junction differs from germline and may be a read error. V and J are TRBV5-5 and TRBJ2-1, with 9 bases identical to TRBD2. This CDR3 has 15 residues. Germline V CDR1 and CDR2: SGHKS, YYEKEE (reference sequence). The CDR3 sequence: CASSLGLADYSEQFF. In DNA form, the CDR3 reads TGTGCCAGCAGCTTGGGACTAGCGGATTACAGTGAGCAGTTCTTC.

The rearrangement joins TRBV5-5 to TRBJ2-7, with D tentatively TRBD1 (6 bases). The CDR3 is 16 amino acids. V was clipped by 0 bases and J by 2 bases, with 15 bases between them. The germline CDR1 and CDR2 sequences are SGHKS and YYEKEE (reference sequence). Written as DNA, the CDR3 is TGTGCCAGCAGCTTGGTCGGGCAGGGGATGCCCTACGAGCAGTACTTC. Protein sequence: CASSLVGQGMPYEQYF.

The CDR3 loop reads CAWRWGGGRDTQYF. CDR3 nucleotide sequence: TGTGCCTGGCGCTGGGGCGGGGGCAGAGATACGCAGTATTTT. The chain carries TRBV30 and TRBJ2-3, with D possibly TRBD2 on 7 matching bases. V was pared by 5 bases and J by 5 bases, with 17 bases between. Germline V lookup: CDR1 GTSNPN, CDR2 SVGIG (reference sequence). The CDR3 runs 14 residues.

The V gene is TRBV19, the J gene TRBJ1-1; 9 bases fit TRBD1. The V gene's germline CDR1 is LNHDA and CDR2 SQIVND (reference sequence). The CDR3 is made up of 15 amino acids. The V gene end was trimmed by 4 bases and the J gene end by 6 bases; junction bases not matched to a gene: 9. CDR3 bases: TGTGCCAGTAGTACCCAACAGGGGGCCAGCGCTGAAGCTTTCTTT. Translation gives CASSTQQGASAEAFF.

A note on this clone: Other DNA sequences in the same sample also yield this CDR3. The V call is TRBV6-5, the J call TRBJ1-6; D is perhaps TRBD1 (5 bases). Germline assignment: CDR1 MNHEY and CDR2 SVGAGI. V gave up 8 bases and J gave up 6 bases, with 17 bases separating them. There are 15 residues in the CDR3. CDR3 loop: CASSLDRGSNSPLHF. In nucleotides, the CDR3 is TGTGCCAGCTCCTTAGACCGGGGGTCTAATTCACCCCTCCACTTT.

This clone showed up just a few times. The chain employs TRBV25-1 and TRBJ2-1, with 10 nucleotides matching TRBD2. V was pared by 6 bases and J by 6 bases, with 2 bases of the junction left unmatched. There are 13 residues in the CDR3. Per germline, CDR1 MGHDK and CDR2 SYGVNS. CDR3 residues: CASRASGSNEQFF. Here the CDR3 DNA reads TGTGCCAGCAGGGCTAGCGGGAGCAATGAGCAGTTCTTC. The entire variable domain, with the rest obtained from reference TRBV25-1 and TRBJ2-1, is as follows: EADIYQTPRYLVIGTGKKITLECSQTMGHDKMYWYQQDPGMELHLIHYSYGVNSTEKGDLSSESTVSRIRTEHFPLTLESARPSHTSQYLCASRASGSNEQFFGPGTRLTVL.

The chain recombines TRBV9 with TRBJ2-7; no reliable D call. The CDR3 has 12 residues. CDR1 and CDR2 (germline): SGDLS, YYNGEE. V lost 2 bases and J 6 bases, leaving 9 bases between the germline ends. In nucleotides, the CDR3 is TGTGCCAGCAGCGTGGGTCAGGCCGAGCAGTACTTC. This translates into CASSVGQAEQYF.

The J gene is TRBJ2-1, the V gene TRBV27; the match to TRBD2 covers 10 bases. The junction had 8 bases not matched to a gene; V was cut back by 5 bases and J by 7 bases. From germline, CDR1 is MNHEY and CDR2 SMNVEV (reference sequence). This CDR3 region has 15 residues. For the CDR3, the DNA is TGTGCCAGCAGTGACCTAGCGGGGGAGCTGAATGAGCAGTTCTTC. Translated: CASSDLAGELNEQFF.

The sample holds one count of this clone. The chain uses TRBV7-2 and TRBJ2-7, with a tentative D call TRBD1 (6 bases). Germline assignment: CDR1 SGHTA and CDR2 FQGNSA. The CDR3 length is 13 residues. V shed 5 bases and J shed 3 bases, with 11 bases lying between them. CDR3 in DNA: TGTGCCAGCAGCCCCGGACAGAGCTACGAGCAGTACTTC. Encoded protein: CASSPGQSYEQYF. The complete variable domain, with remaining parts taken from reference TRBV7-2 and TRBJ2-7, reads GAGVSQSPSNKVTEKGKDVELRCDPISGHTALYWYRQSLGQGLEFLIYFQGNSAPDKSGLPSDRFSAERTGGSVSTLTIQRTQQEDSAVYLCASSPGQSYEQYFGPGTRLTVT.

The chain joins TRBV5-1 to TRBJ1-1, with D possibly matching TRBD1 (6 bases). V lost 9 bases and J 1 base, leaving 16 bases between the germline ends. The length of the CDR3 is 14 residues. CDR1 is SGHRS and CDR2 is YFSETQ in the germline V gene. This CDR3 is CATRPGHSNTEAFF. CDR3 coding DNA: TGCGCCACCAGACCGGGACACTCGAACACTGAAGCTTTCTTT.

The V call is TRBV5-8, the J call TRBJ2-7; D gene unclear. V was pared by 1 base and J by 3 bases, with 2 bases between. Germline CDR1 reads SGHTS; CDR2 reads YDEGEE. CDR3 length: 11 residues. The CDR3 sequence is CASSLHYEQYF. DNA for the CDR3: TGTGCCAGCAGCTTGCACTACGAGCAGTACTTC.

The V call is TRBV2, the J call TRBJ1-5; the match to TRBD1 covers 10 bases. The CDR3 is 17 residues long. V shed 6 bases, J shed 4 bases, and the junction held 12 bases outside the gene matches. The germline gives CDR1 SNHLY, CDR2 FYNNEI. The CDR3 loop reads CASSGVPGQGPNQPQHF. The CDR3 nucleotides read TGTGCCAGCAGCGGGGTCCCGGGACAGGGGCCGAATCAGCCCCAGCATTTT.

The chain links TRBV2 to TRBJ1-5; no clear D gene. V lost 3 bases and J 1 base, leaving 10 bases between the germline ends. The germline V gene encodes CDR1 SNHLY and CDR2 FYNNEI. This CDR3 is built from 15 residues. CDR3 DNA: TGTGCCAGCAGTGATGATGGGCAGAGCAATCAGCCCCAGCATTTT. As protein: CASSDDGQSNQPQHF.

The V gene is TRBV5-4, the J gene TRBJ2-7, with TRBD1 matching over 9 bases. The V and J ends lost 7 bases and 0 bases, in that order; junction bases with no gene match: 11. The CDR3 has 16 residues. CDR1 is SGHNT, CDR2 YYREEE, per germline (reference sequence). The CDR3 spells CASGRQGGASSYEQYF. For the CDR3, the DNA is TGTGCCAGCGGGAGACAGGGGGGCGCCTCCTCCTACGAGCAGTACTTC.

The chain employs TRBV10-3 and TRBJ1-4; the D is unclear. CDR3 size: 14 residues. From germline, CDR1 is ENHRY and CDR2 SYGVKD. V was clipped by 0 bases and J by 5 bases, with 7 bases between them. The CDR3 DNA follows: TGTGCCATCAGTGAGTCAAATCAGAATGAAAAACTGTTTTTT. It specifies CAISESNQNEKLFF.

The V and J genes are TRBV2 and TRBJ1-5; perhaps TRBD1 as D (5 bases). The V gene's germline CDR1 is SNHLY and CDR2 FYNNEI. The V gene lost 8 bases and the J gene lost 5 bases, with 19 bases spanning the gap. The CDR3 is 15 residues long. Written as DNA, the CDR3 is TGTGCCAGCCGACGGGGGGAACTGGGTTATCAGCCCCAGCATTTT. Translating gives CASRRGELGYQPQHF.

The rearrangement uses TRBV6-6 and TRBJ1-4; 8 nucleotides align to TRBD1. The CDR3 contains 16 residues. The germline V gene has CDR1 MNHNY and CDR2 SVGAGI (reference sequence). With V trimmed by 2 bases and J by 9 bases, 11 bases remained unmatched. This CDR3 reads CASSYVSGQGAKKLFF. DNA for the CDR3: TGTGCCAGCAGTTACGTATCGGGGCAGGGGGCTAAAAAACTGTTTTTT.